This T cell receptor beta chain was identified in a study of identical twins (dated by TCRdb to the mid-2010s). At the level of the whole study: The study deep-sequenced TCR alpha and beta repertoires from monozygotic twins, unrelated adults of various ages and cord blood to test whether fetal clonotypes persist. To rule out contamination, the twin experiments were replicated at different times with different library preparation protocols.

Every donor in the study was a healthy Caucasian. Three pairs of female monozygotic twins, all aged roughly 18 to 29 years, were included in the twin cohort. The RNA used for TCR libraries was isolated from peripheral blood mononuclear cells. The germline V gene specifies SGHRS as CDR1 and YFSETQ as CDR2. From the cysteine through the phenylalanine, the CDR3 covers 14 amino acids. Only the CDR3 DNA stays, 42 bases, in frame from base 1. Between the V and J ends, shortened by 2 bases and 1 base respectively, the junction contains 9 bases. This clonotype has a count of ten or more. Its binding antigen is unknown. The input lacks base qualities; no much larger clone sits a single base away. The library was made by 5' RACE. This sample was sequenced with an Illumina HiSeq 2000. A universal primer binding site was added through template switching, and the final cDNA carried a unique molecular identifier so that TCR cDNA molecules could be counted accurately. Specific primers in the conserved constant-segment region were used to synthesize first-strand cDNA for TCR alpha and beta chains. To control for contamination, every cDNA library was double barcoded, receiving both a SMART-Mk sample barcode and Illumina barcodes. TruSeq adapter sequences, together with Illumina sample barcodes, were added in two successive PCR steps. TCR alpha and beta cDNA libraries were sequenced on the Illumina HiSeq platform with custom primers. Under the source paper's analysis protocol: Unique molecular identifiers were extracted from raw reads with MiGEC, and CDR3 positions were determined with MiXCR. Recombination models were inferred per individual with the repgenHMM and IGoR tools using an EM algorithm. The tcR package in R was used for shared clonotype analysis, with sharing normalized by the product of cloneset sizes. To study raw recombination free of thymic and clonal selection effects, out-of-frame nonproductive sequences were analyzed. TCRdb reworked the public reads: Q25 trimming with fastp, MiXCR clone assembly, productive beta chains retained. Each entry is one CDR3 protein sequence, shown with its most common DNA and genes. None of the V and J calls come from the authors' own analysis; TCRdb made them. Within this sample are roughly 690,000 distinct CDR3 sequences, with less than 25% of them counted one time only. About 4.5% of the sample is held by the ten biggest clonotypes.

Paper-wide results and their limitations: The excess sharing between twins in beta out-of-frame sequences was weaker because fewer shared sequences reduced the signal-to-noise ratio. Fewer insertions were carried by abundant cord blood beta clonotypes, a similar but weaker trend appeared in young adult naive repertoires, and no such trend appeared in memory repertoires. Out-of-frame TCR alpha sequences shared between twins showed an excess of low generation-probability sequences compared with coincidental sharing between unrelated individuals. In monozygotic twins, recombination models systematically underestimated out-of-frame TCR alpha sharing, but the models matched the sharing seen between unrelated individuals. Invariant T cells such as MAIT and iNKT could partly confound zero-insertion analyses, although diverse VJ usage argued against such confounding for most clonotypes. Conclusions relied on cross-sectional statistical analysis, since the same donors could not be followed over many years.

Another study also made use of these data, one on T cells expressing NK-cell markers. In that second paper, the authors write: In sorted CD3+CD56+NKG2C+, CD3+CD56+NKG2C- and CD3+CD56-NKG2C+ T-cell subsets from 7 to 9 donors, TCR beta-chain repertoires were profiled. Seven of the eight sequenced donors were HCMV-seropositive and one was HCMV-seronegative. To restrict sorting to alphabetaTCR-expressing T cells, an anti-gammadeltaTCR antibody was added in several experiments. For roughly 6 donors, the dominant CD3+CD56+NKG2C+ clonotypes were among the top 10 CD8+ clonotypes and accounted for 1.0-7.0% of CD8+ T cells. Those dominant clonotypes were again the most abundant among CD3+CD56-NKG2C+ cells in a few donors, at about 25-65%. Whether the expanded NKG2C-expressing T cell clones were specific for HCMV antigens remained unclear. All eight donors whose samples were sequenced were randomly selected healthy volunteers, three of them men and five women. HCMV serostatus was determined by detecting HCMV-specific IgG in serum with a commercial ELISA kit. For five or six donors, bulk peripheral blood T-cell repertoires were also sequenced from unsorted PBMC. MIGEC was used to demultiplex reads and group reads by UMI, and MiTCR was used to assemble and quantify clonotypes. Only TCR cDNA sequences supported by at least two reads were kept to exclude erroneous sequences. Downstream repertoire analysis used the tcR package, and clonotypes were matched across fractions by CDR3 nucleotide sequence plus V segment. VDJmatch was used to annotate antigen specificity against VDJdb, with one amino acid substitution in CDR3 allowed.

Sequencing was performed on PBMCs. The clonotype was recovered from a woman under 30 in good health. The receptor chain draws on TRBV5-1 and TRBJ2-5, with TRBD1 as a weak D call on 6 bases. The DNA is TGCGCCAGCAGCTTACGGACAGCCCAAGAGACCCAGTACTTC. This yields the protein CASSLRTAQETQYF. Full variable domain (CDR3 extended with the reference TRBV5-1 and TRBJ2-5 proteins): KAGVTQTPRYLIKTRGQQVTLSCSPISGHRSVSWYQQTPGQGLQFLFEYFSETQRNKGNFPGRFSGRQFSNSRSEMNVSTLELGDSALYLCASSLRTAQETQYFGPGTRLLVL.